This T cell receptor beta chain was documented in a study of shared clonotypes between healthy human individuals. Profiling relied on immunoSEQ multiplex PCR, and the TCRdb table lists in-frame clones only, not all of them. Seen here are roughly 2.6 million clones, more than 90% observed once, and the top ten hold roughly 0.15%. The receptor was derived from a man aged 18 to 29 in good health. The material sequenced was naive CD4+ T cells sorted from blood. Subset indicated: CD45RA+ positively selected.

CDR3 DNA: TGTGCCAGCAGCGTCACCCCTCGGGGGGAGCAGTTCTTC. The encoded protein is CASSVTPRGEQFF. The gene calls are TRBV9 and TRBJ2-1, with TRBD2 as a possible D gene (6 bases). The CDR3 consists of 13 residues. V was shortened by 2 bases and J by 10 bases, with 13 bases between the two germline ends. Germline V CDR1 and CDR2: SGDLS, YYNGEE.